This entry is about one T cell receptor beta chain. Its target is not known. V dropped 10 bases and J dropped 2; count of bases not matched to a gene: 3. This CDR3 spans 12 amino acids. Per germline, CDR1 MNHEY and CDR2 SMNVEV (reference sequence). This record comes from a study of siplizumab effects on memory and regulatory T cells. Study outcomes and limitations: Siplizumab, the agent tested, significantly reduced alloreactive sequences traceable to unstimulated CD4+ memory cells. The diversity of naive T cells seemed greater than that of memory cells, and their alloresponse contribution seemed major. Unstimulated subsets contained matches for only a minor fraction of alloreactive clones.

Only in-frame clones appear in the TCRdb table, and some are missing; sequencing was by immunoSEQ multiplex PCR. Here the sample spans roughly 62,000 clones, 90% to 95% being singletons. The chain has TRBV27 and TRBJ2-3; 7 bases are a match to TRBD1. Sequencing input: CD8+ T cells sorted from blood. This TCR came from a human donor in good health. CDR3 region: CATGTDTDTQYF. CDR3 coding DNA: TGTGCCACCGGGACAGACACAGATACGCAGTATTTT.